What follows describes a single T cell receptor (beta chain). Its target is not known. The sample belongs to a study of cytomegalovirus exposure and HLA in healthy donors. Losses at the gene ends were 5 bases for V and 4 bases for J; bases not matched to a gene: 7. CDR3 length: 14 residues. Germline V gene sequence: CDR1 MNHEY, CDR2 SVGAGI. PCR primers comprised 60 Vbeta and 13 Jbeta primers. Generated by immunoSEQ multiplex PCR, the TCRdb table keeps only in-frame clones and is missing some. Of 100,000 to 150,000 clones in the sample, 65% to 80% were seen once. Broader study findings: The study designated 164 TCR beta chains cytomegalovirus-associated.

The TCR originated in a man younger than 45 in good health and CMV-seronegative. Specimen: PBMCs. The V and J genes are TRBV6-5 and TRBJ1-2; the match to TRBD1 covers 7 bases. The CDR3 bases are TGTGCCAGCAGTCAAGTGACAGGGAGCTATGGCTACACCTTC. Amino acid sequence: CASSQVTGSYGYTF.